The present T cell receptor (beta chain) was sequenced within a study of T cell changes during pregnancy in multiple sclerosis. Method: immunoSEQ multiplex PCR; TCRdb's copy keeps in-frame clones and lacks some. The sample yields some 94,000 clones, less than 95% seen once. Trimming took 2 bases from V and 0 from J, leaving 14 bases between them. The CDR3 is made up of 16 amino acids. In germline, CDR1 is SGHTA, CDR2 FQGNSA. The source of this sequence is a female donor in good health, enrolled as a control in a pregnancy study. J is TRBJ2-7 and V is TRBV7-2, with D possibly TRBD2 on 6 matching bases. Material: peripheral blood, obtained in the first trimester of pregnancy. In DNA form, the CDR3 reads TGTGCCAGCAGCTTAAACCCCCGGGGGACCTCCTACGAGCAGTACTTC. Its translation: CASSLNPRGTSYEQYF.